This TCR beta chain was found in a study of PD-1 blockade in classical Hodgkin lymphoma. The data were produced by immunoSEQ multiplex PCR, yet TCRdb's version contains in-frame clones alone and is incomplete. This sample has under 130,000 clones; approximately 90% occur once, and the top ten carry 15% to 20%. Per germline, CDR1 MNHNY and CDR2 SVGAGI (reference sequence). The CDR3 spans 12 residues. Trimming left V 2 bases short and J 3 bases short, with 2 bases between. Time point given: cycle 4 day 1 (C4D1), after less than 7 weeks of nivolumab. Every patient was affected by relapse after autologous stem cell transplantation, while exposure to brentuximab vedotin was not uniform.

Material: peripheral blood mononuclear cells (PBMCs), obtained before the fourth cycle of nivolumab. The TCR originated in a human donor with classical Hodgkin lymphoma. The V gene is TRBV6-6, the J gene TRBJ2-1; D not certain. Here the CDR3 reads CASSYHYNEQFF. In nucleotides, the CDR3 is TGTGCCAGCAGTTACCACTACAATGAGCAGTTCTTC.